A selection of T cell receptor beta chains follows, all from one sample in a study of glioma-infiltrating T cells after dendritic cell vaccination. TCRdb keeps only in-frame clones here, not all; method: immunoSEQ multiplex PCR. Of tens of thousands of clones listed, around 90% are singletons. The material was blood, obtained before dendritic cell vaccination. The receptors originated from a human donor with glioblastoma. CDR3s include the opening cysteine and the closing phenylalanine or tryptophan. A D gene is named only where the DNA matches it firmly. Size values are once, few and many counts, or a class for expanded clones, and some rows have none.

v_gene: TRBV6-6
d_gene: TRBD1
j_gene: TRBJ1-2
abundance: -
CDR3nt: TGTGCCAGCAGCCCCCCGGACAGGGGGCTCATTGGCTACACCTTC
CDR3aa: CASSPPDRGLIGYTF

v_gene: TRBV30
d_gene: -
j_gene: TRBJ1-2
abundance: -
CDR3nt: TGTGCCTGGTCACGACATGGGGAGTATGGCTACACCTTC
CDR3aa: CAWSRHGEYGYTF

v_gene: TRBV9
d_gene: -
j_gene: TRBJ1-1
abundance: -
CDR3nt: TGTGCCAGCAGCGTAGTATCGAACACTGAAGCTTTCTTT
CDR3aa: CASSVVSNTEAFF

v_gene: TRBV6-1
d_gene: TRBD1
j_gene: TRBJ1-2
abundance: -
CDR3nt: TGTGCCAGCAGTGAAGCGGAGGGGGCCTTTGCCTATGGCTACACCTTC
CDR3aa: CASSEAEGAFAYGYTF

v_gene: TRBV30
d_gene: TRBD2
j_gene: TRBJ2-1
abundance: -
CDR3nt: TGTGCTTCTTTACTCGCGACTAGCTTTAATGAGCAGTTCTTC
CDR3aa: CASLLATSFNEQFF

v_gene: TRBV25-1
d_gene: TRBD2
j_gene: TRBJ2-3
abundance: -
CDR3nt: TGTGCCAGCAGTGAATTCGGGGGGACTAGCACAGATACGCAGTATTTT
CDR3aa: CASSEFGGTSTDTQYF

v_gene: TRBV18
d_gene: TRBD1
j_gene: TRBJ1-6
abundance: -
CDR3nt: TGTGCCAGCTCACCGGGACAGGGGAGTAATTCACCCCTCCACTTT
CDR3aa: CASSPGQGSNSPLHF

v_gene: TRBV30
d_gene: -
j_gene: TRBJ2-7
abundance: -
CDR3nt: TGTGCCTGGAGTGTAAAGTATGGCGGGAACGTCTACGAGCAGTACTTC
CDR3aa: CAWSVKYGGNVYEQYF

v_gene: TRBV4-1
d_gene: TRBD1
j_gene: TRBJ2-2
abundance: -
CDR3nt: TGCGCCAGCAGCCGAGACAGGGGGCCCGGGGAGCTGTTTTTT
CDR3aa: CASSRDRGPGELFF

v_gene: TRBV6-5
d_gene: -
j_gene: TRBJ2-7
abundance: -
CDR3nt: TGTGCCAGCGGCCCGGGAGGGGACAGTACCTACGAGCAGTACTTC
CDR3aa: CASGPGGDSTYEQYF

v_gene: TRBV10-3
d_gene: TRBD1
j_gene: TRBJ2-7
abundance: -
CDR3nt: TGTGCCATCAGTACGGGACAGGGGTCCTACGAGCAGTACTTC
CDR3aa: CAISTGQGSYEQYF

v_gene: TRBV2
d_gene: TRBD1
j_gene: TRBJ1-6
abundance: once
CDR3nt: TGTGCCAGCAGGGATGAACAGGGGGCGCGCTATAATTCACCCCTCCACTTT
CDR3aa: CASRDEQGARYNSPLHF

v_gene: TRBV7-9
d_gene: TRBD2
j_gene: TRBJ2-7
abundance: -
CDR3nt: TGTGCCAGCAGCCTAGCGGGAGGCGAGCAGTACTTC
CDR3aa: CASSLAGGEQYF

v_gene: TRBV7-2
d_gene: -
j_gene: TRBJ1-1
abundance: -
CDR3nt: TGTGCCAGCAGCTTAGCGTTGCCGGACAGCTCCACTGAAGCTTTCTTT
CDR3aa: CASSLALPDSSTEAFF

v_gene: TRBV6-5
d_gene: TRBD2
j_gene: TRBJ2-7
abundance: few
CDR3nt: TGTGCCAGCAGTTATGGGACTAGCGGGAAAGAGCAGTACTTC
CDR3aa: CASSYGTSGKEQYF

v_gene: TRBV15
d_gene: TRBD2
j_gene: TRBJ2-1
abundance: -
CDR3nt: TGTGCCACCAGGGGACTAGCGGGAGGGCCGGGCAATGAGCAGTTCTTC
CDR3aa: CATRGLAGGPGNEQFF

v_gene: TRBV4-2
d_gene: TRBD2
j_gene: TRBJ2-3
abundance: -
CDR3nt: TGTGCCAGCAGCCAAGAGGGTAGGCGGACTAGCGGGAGCGCAGATACGCAGTATTTT
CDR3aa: CASSQEGRRTSGSADTQYF

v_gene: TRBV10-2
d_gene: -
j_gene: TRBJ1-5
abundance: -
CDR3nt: TGCGCCAGCAGTGAGAACGAGGGGGTAGGCAATCAGCCCCAGCATTTT
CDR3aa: CASSENEGVGNQPQHF

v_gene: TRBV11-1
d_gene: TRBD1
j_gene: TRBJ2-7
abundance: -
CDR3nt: TGTGCCAGCAGCTCCGGGACAGCGAGCTCCTACGAGCAGTACTTC
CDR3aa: CASSSGTASSYEQYF

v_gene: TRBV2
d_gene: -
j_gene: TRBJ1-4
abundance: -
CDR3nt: TGTGCCAGCAGCTCAGGGTTGGGGCACGAAAAACTGTTTTTT
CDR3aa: CASSSGLGHEKLFF

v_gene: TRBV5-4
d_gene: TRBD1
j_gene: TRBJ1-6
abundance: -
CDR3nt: TGTGCCAGCAGTTTCGGGGCGGACAGGGGAACCTATAATTCACCCCTCCACTTT
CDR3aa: CASSFGADRGTYNSPLHF

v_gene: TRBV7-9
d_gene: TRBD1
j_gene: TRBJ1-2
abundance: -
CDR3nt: TGTGCCAGCAACCCCTCCGGGACAGGGGGCGCTCCTAACTATGGCTACACCTTC
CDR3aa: CASNPSGTGGAPNYGYTF

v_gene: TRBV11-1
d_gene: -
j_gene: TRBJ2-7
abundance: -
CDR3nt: TGTGCCAGCAGCAAAATTGGGACCTACGGGGGAACCTACGAGCAGTACTTC
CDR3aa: CASSKIGTYGGTYEQYF

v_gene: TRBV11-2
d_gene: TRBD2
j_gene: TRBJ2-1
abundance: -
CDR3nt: TGTGCCAGCAGCTTCCACCGAGTGCTAGCGGGAGAATATAATGAGCAGTTCTTC
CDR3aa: CASSFHRVLAGEYNEQFF

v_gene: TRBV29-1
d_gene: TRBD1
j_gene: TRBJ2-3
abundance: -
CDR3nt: TGCAGCGCTACCGACGCGTCAGGGGGCCCAGATACGCAGTATTTT
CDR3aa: CSATDASGGPDTQYF

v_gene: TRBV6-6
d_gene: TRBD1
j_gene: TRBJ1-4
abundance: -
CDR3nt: TGTGCCAGCAGTGGTACAGGGGTAACTAATGAAAAACTGTTTTTT
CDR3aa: CASSGTGVTNEKLFF

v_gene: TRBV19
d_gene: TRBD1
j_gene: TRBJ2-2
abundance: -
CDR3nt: TGTGCCAGTAGTATAGGGAGAGGGACAGGGCGTATAGTCGGGGAGCTGTTTTTT
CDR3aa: CASSIGRGTGRIVGELFF

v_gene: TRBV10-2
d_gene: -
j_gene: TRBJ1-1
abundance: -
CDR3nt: TGCGCCAGCACATGGGGGGACACTGAAGCTTTCTTT
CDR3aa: CASTWGDTEAFF

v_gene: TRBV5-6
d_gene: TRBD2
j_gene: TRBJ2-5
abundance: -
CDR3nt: TGTGCCAGCAGCTTGGCCCTAGCGGGGGGGGCCGGAGGAGAGACCCAGTACTTC
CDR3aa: CASSLALAGGAGGETQYF

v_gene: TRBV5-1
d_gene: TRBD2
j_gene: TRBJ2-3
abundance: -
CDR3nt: TGCGCCAGCAGCTCAGGACTAGCGGGAGACTTCACAGATACGCAGTATTTT
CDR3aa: CASSSGLAGDFTDTQYF

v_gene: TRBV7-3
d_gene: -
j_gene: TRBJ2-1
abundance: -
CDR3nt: TGTGCCAGCAGCTTAACGCAGGGGCAAGAGCAGTTCTTC
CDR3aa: CASSLTQGQEQFF

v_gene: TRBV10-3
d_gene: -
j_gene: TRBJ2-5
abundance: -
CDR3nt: TGTGCCACGCTCAGTAGCATAGCGCCACTCGAGACCCAGTACTTC
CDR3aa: CATLSSIAPLETQYF

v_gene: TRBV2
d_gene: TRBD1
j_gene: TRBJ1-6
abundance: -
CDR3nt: TGTGCCAGCAGTAAGGATACAGGGGGCGTTTGGGCCCTCCACTTT
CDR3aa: CASSKDTGGVWALHF

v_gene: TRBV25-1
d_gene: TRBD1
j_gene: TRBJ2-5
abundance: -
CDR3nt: TGTGCCAGCAGTGTTGGCGACAGGGGGCGAGAGACCCAGTACTTC
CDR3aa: CASSVGDRGRETQYF

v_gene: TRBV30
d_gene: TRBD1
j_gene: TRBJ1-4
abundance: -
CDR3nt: TGTGCCTGCCGGGACAGGGTTTTCGAAAAACTGTTTTTT
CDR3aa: CACRDRVFEKLFF

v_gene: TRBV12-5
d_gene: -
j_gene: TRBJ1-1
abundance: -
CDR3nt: TGTGCTAGTGGTTTGCAGGGCGCGAACACTGAAGCTTTCTTT
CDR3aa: CASGLQGANTEAFF

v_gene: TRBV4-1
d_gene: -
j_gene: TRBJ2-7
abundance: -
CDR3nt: TGCGCCAGCAGCCAAGAATGGACAGCAACATACGAGCAGTACTTC
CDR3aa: CASSQEWTATYEQYF

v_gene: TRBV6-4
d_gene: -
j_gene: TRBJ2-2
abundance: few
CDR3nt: TGTGCCAGCAGTCGCGGGGACACCGGGGAGCTGTTTTTT
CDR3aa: CASSRGDTGELFF

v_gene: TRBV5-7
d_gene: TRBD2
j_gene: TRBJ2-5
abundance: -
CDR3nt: TGTGCCAGCAGCCCGACTAGCGGGAGGGCGGCGGGCGAGACCCAGTACTTC
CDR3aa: CASSPTSGRAAGETQYF

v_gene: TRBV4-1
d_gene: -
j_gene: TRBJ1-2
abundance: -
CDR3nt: TGCGCCAGCAAGAGGAGCGTACAGGGATGGCGGGGCTACACCTTC
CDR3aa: CASKRSVQGWRGYTF

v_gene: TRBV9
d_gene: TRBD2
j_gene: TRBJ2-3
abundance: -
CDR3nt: TGTGCCAGCAGCGTAGGGTCTAGCGGCATCACAGATACGCAGTATTTT
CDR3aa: CASSVGSSGITDTQYF

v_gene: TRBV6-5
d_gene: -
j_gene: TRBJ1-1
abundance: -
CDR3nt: TGTGCCAGCAGTTACGTTCGGGAGGGGACTGAAGCTTTCTTT
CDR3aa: CASSYVREGTEAFF

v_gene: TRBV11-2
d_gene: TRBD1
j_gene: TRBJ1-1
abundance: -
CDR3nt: TGTGCCAGCAGCGACCGGACAGGGGGGAACACTGAAGCTTTCTTT
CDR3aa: CASSDRTGGNTEAFF

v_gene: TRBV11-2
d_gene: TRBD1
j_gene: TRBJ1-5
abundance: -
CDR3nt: TGTGCCAGCAGCCCCGGGACAGTCGGTAGCAATCAGCCCCAGCATTTT
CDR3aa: CASSPGTVGSNQPQHF

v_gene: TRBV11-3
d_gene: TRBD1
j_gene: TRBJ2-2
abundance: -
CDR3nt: TGTGCCAGCAGCTCGACAGGGTTCACCGGGGAGCTGTTTTTT
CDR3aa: CASSSTGFTGELFF

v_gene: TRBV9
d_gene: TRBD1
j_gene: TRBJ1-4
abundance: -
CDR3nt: TGTGCCAGCAGCGCCACGGACAGGGGATTAAGTAATGAAAAACTGTTTTTT
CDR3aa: CASSATDRGLSNEKLFF

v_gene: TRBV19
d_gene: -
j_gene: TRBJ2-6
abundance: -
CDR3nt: TGTGCCAGTAGTATAGTGGTGGAGAGGGAAGGAACTGGGGCCAACGTCCTGACTTTC
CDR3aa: CASSIVVEREGTGANVLTF

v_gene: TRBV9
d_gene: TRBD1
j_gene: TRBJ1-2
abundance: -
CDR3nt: TGTGCCAGCAGCACCGGGACAGGCAGGGCTAACTATGGCTACACCTTC
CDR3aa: CASSTGTGRANYGYTF

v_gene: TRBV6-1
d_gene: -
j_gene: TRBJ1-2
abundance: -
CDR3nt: TGTGCCAGCAGTGAAGCCTCAGGGGCCACGGGCTATGGCTACACCTTC
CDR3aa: CASSEASGATGYGYTF

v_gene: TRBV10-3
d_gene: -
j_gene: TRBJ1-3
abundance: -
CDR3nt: TGTGCCACCCGGGGGGAGGTCGCTGGAAACACCATATATTTT
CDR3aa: CATRGEVAGNTIYF

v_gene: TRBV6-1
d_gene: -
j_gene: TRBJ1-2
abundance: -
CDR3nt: TGTGCCAGCAGTGAGGGGGGGATTTCCAATGGCTACACCTTC
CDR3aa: CASSEGGISNGYTF

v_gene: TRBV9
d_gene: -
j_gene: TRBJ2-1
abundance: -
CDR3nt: TGTGCCAGCAGCGTAGACGTCAGGGCGGATGAGCAGTTCTTC
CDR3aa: CASSVDVRADEQFF

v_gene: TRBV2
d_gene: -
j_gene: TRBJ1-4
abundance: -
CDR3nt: TGTGCCAGCAGGGCGGGGGCCGGGTCTGAAAAACTGTTTTTT
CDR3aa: CASRAGAGSEKLFF

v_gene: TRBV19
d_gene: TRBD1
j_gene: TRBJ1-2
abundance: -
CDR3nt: TGTGCCAGTAGTACGACAGGGGTAAACTATGGCTACACCTTC
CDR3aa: CASSTTGVNYGYTF

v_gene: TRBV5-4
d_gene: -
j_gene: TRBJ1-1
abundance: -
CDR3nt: TGTGCCAGCAGCTTCGGGGTGGACACTGAAGCTTTCTTT
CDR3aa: CASSFGVDTEAFF

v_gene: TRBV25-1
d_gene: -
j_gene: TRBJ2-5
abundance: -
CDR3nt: TGTGCCAGCAGTGAAGACTTTCGGGGGAGCCTCGAGACCCAGTACTTC
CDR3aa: CASSEDFRGSLETQYF

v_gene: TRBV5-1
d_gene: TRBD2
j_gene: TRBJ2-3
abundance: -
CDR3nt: TGCGCCAGCAGCTCTCGCGCTAGCGGGATGGCAGATACGCAGTATTTT
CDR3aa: CASSSRASGMADTQYF

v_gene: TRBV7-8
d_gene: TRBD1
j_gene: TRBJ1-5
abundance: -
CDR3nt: TGTGCCAGCAGCGGGACAGGGGACCAGCCCCAGCATTTT
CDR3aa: CASSGTGDQPQHF

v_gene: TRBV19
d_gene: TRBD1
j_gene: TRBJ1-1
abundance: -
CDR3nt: TGTGCCAGTAGCCGAAGGGACAGGGGGAACGCTGAAGCTTTCTTT
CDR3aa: CASSRRDRGNAEAFF

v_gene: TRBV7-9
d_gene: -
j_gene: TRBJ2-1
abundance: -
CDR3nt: TGTGCCAGCAGCTTAGATGGCGGGGATGAGCAGTTCTTC
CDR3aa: CASSLDGGDEQFF